The next 12 T cell receptor beta chains were all read from a single sample in a study of memory CD4+ T cells and cytomegalovirus serostatus. Clones were read by immunoSEQ multiplex PCR, and TCRdb kept only the in-frame ones, dropping some. This sample yields under 45,000 clones, of which 65% to 80% are seen a single time; around 0.5% belongs to the top ten. Single viable CD3+CD4+CD8-CD45RO+ cells were sorted as the memory CD4+ T cells. Sequencing used memory CD4+ T cells from blood. The receptor set was obtained from an adult in good health and CMV-seronegative.

The chain employs TRBV7-3 and TRBJ2-5, with a possible D match to TRBD2 (5 bases). The germline V gene has CDR1 SGHTA and CDR2 FQGTGA. V lost 1 base to trimming and J lost 1 base, with 10 bases between them. This CDR3 has 15 residues. This CDR3 reads CASSLIGGPQETQYF. CDR3 nucleotide sequence: TGTGCCAGCAGCTTAATAGGCGGGCCCCAAGAGACCCAGTACTTC.

There are a few counts of this clone. The rearrangement links TRBV6-5 to TRBJ1-3, with D uncertain. Trimming took off 6 bases at V and 2 bases at J, with 14 bases between the two ends. The germline V gene has CDR1 MNHEY and CDR2 SVGAGI. CDR3 length: 15 residues. The CDR3 nucleotides read TGTGCCAGCAGCCTTACGGGAGCGACTGGAAACACCATATATTTT. Residues: CASSLTGATGNTIYF.

V usage is TRBV28 and J usage is TRBJ1-5, with TRBD1 matching 8 bases. V gave up 7 bases and J gave up 11 bases; unmatched junction bases: 7. The germline CDR1 and CDR2 sequences are MDHEN and SYDVKM. The CDR3 sequence is 12 residues long. The DNA of the CDR3 is TGTGCCAGCACCGGACAGGGCTTTACCCAGCATTTT. Translating it yields CASTGQGFTQHF.

The genes are TRBV2 and TRBJ2-7; D is unresolved. V was trimmed by 4 bases and J by 3 bases, leaving 4 bases between them. The CDR3 consists of 11 residues. Per the germline V gene, CDR1 is SNHLY and CDR2 is FYNNEI. The CDR3 DNA follows: TGTGCCAGCAGTGGTAACTACGAGCAGTACTTC. Translated, it gives CASSGNYEQYF.

This clone turned up a few times. V usage is TRBV5-5 and J usage is TRBJ2-5; possibly TRBD1 for D (5 bases). The CDR3 runs to 12 residues. V lost 4 bases to trimming and J lost 9 bases, with 13 bases between them. Germline V gene sequence: CDR1 SGHKS, CDR2 YYEKEE (reference sequence). CDR3 sequence reads: CASSILLGAQYF. CDR3 sequence (DNA): TGTGCCAGCAGCATCCTTTTAGGGGCCCAGTACTTC. The full variable domain, rest sourced from reference TRBV5-5 and TRBJ2-5, is DAGVTQSPTHLIKTRGQQVTLRCSPISGHKSVSWYQQVLGQGPQFIFQYYEKEERGRGNFPDRFSARQFPNYSSELNVNALLLGDSALYLCASSILLGAQYFGPGTRLLVL.

The J gene is TRBJ1-6, the V gene TRBV2; D is unresolved. The CDR3 totals 14 residues. Germline CDR1 SNHLY, CDR2 FYNNEI. V lost 1 base to trimming and J lost 1 base, with 2 bases between them. As DNA, the CDR3 is TGTGCCAGCAGTGAAGGGTCCTATAATTCACCCCTCCACTTT. Protein sequence: CASSEGSYNSPLHF.

V is TRBV2 and J is TRBJ2-7; D is perhaps TRBD1 (6 bases). The germline V gene encodes CDR1 SNHLY and CDR2 FYNNEI. Trimming stripped 7 bases from V and 5 bases from J, with 12 bases between. The CDR3 consists of 12 residues. CDR3 sequence (DNA): TGTGCCAGCACCCAACAGGGCCACGAGCAGTACTTC. Its translation: CASTQQGHEQYF.

This chain connects TRBV30 to TRBJ2-1; 9 bases are shared with TRBD2. CDR1 is GTSNPN, CDR2 SVGIG, per germline (reference sequence). V gave up 4 bases and J gave up 7 bases; unmatched junction bases: 8. The CDR3 loop spans 14 amino acids. The CDR3 loop is CAWMVGGGANEQFF. The DNA of the CDR3 is TGTGCCTGGATGGTAGGCGGGGGGGCAAATGAGCAGTTCTTC.

The rearrangement links TRBV5-8 to TRBJ2-5; a weak D match, TRBD2 (6 bases). CDR1 SGHTS and CDR2 YDEGEE come from the germline V gene. With 4 bases removed from V and 5 bases from J, the gap between germline ends came to 18 bases. CDR3 size: 15 residues. CDR3 DNA sequence: TGTGCCAGCAGCAAATGGGACTCCCGGAGGGAGACCCAGTACTTC. Amino acid sequence: CASSKWDSRRETQYF.

The chain combines TRBV11-3 with TRBJ2-2, with unresolved D. The CDR3 contains 17 residues. Germline V gives CDR1 SGHNT, CDR2 YENEEA. The germline V and J ends were trimmed by 0 bases and 0 bases, with 11 bases remaining between them. The CDR3 bases are TGTGCCAGCAGCTTAGATCCCCGGTACTCGAACACCGGGGAGCTGTTTTTT. Protein: CASSLDPRYSNTGELFF.

This chain connects TRBV5-6 to TRBJ2-2; the D call may be TRBD1 or TRBD2 (6 bases each). Trimming cost V 6 bases and J 2 bases, with 26 bases left between them. The CDR3 is 19 amino acids. CDR1 and CDR2 from the germline V gene are SGHDT and YYEEEE. Here the CDR3 DNA reads TGTGCCAGCACTCCCTTCGGGCGGGGAAAAGGGGGAAACACCGGGGAGCTGTTTTTT. Protein product: CASTPFGRGKGGNTGELFF.

The J gene is TRBJ1-1, the V gene TRBV27; no reliable D call. CDR3 length equals 14 residues. The ends were cut back, 6 bases at V and 10 bases at J, with 21 bases in the middle. Germline values: CDR1 MNHEY, CDR2 SMNVEV (reference sequence). The CDR3 spells CASRLTGYTVGAFF. The CDR3 coding sequence is TGTGCCAGCAGATTAACGGGCTACACTGTCGGAGCTTTCTTT.